The entry that follows covers one T cell receptor (beta chain) sequence. As yet, its antigen is unknown. The data belong to a study of cytomegalovirus exposure and HLA in healthy donors. The donors were part of the validation cohort, which consisted of about 130 subjects and was separate from the first cohort of 666 subjects. Germline V lookup: CDR1 SGHVS, CDR2 FQNEAQ. Trimming cost V 1 base and J 4 bases, with 10 bases left between them. The CDR3 is 14 residues long. General study results and limits: A later analysis found first-cohort TCR clusters tended to co-occur in the approximately 110 validation repertoires. The study designated about 160 TCR beta chains cytomegalovirus-associated.

TCRdb keeps only in-frame clones here, not all; method: immunoSEQ multiplex PCR. The table has a few hundred thousand clones, around 86% seen once. Sequenced: PBMCs. The sequence derives from a woman aged 18 to 35 in good health and CMV-seronegative. This chain joins TRBV7-8 and TRBJ1-1; possibly TRBD1 for D (5 bases). As DNA, the CDR3 is TGTGCCAGCAGCTTAGGCGGGGCCTCCACTGAAGCTTTCTTT. It yields the protein CASSLGGASTEAFF. The complete variable domain, with remaining parts taken from reference TRBV7-8 and TRBJ1-1, reads GAGVSQSPRYKVAKRGQDVALRCDPISGHVSLFWYQQALGQGPEFLTYFQNEAQLDKSGLPSDRFFAERPEGSVSTLKIQRTQQEDSAVYLCASSLGGASTEAFFGQGTRLTVV.